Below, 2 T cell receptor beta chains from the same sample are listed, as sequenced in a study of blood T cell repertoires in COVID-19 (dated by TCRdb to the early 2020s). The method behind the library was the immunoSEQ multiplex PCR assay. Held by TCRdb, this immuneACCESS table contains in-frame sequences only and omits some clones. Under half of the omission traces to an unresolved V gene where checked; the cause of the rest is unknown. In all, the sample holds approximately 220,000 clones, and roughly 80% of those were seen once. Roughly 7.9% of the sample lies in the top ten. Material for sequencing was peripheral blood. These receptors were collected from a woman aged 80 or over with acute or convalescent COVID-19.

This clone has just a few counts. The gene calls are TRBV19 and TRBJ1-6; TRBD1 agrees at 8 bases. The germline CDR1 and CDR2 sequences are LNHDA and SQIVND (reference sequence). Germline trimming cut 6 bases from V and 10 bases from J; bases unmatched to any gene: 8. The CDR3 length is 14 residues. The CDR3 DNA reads TGTGCCAGTAGAACTAGACAGGGGAACTCACCCCTCCACTTT. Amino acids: CASRTRQGNSPLHF.

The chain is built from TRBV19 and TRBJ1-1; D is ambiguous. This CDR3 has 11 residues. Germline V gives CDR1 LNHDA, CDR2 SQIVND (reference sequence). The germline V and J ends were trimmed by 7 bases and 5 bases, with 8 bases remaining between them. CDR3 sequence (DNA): TGTGCCAGTAATCAGCGTACTGAAGCTTTCTTT. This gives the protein CASNQRTEAFF.